This T cell receptor beta chain was captured in a study of blood T cell repertoires in COVID-19. Study-level background: From the United States, Italy and Spain came samples of acute and convalescent COVID-19. Sources were T cells, B-cell-depleted T cells, or PBMCs; the material itself was cDNA or gDNA.

This table comes from immunoSEQ multiplex PCR, and its TCRdb copy is limited to in-frame clones, with some not included. Of some 250,000 clones in the sample, 82% were seen once. Germline CDR1 KGHSH, CDR2 LQKENI. The ends lost 1 base at V and 4 bases at J; junction bases unmatched: 8. This CDR3 has 16 amino acids. The chain joins TRBV18 to TRBJ1-2; 8 positions agree with TRBD1. This TCR was sampled from a woman aged 60-75 years with active or convalescent COVID-19. The sample consisted of peripheral blood. The CDR3: CASSPLDRGSGYGYTF. CDR3 bases: TGTGCCAGCTCACCACTAGACAGGGGATCTGGCTATGGCTACACCTTC.